This T cell receptor (beta chain) was found in a study of OX40 agonist ivuxolimab in advanced cancers. Study outcomes and limitations: Low normalized T-cell clonal expansion was also seen in some nonresponders.

The data were produced by immunoSEQ multiplex PCR, yet TCRdb's version contains in-frame clones alone and is incomplete. This table has about 100,000 clones, approximately 91% appearing once. The CDR3 loop spans 14 amino acids. After removal of 4 bases from V and 7 bases from J, the junction contained 7 bases not matched to a gene. CDR1 and CDR2 from the germline V gene are SGHRS and YFSETQ. Points on this clone: Its antigen is undetermined.

The source material was CD4+ or CD8+ T cells sorted from blood, sampled in a trial of the OX40 agonist ivuxolimab. The clonotype was recovered from an adult with an advanced solid tumor such as melanoma, head and neck, liver or kidney cancer. The chain couples TRBV5-1 to TRBJ2-4; TRBD1 aligns across 8 bases. The CDR3 reads CASSADRVSNIQYF. CDR3 DNA: TGCGCCAGCAGCGCGGACAGGGTTAGCAACATTCAGTACTTC.